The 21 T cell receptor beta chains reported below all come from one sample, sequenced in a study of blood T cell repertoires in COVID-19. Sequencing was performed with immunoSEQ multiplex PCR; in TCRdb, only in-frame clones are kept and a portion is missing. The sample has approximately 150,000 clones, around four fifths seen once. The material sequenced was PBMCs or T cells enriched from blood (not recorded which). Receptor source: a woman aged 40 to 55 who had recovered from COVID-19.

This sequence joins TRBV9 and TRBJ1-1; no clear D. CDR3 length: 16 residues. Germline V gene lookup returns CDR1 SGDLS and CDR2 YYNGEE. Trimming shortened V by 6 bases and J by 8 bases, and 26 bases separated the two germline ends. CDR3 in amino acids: CASTLGGRRSDGEAFF. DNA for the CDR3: TGTGCCAGCACCCTGGGAGGGCGGCGTTCGGACGGCGAAGCTTTCTTT.

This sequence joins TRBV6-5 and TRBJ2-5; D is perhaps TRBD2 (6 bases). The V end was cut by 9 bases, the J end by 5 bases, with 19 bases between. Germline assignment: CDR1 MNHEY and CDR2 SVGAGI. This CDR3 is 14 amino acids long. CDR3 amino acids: CASGEVRGSETQYF. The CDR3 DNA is TGTGCCAGTGGGGAGGTCCGGGGATCCGAGACCCAGTACTTC.

In DNA form, the CDR3 reads TGCGCCAGCAGCTTGCTAGCGGGCCGCTCTCACACCGGGGAGCTGTTTTTT. This sequence encodes CASSLLAGRSHTGELFF. This chain connects TRBV5-1 to TRBJ2-2; TRBD2 matches 8 bases. The ends lost 1 base at V and 3 bases at J; junction bases unmatched: 8. This CDR3 comprises 17 residues. CDR1 is SGHRS and CDR2 is YFSETQ in the germline V gene.

This CDR3 reads CASSLRGQGAAEQFF. In nucleotides, the CDR3 is TGTGCCAGCAGCTTACGGGGCCAGGGGGCGGCTGAGCAGTTCTTC. This sequence joins TRBV7-6 and TRBJ2-1; TRBD1 matches 8 bases. The V segment lost 2 bases and the J segment 9 bases; nucleotides outside the gene matches: 9. Per germline, CDR1 SGHVS and CDR2 FNYEAQ. The CDR3 spans 15 residues.

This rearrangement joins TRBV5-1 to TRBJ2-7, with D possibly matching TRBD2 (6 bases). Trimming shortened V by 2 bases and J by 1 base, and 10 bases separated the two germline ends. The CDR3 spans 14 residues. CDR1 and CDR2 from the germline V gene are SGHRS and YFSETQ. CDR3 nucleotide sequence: TGCGCCAGCAGCTTTCGGGAGTCTTCCTACGAGCAGTACTTC. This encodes CASSFRESSYEQYF.

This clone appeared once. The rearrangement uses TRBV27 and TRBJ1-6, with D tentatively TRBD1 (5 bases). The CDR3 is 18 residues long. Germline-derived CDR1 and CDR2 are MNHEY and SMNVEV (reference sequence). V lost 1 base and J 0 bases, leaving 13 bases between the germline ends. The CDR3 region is CASSLFQGSSSYNSPLHF. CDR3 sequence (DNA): TGTGCCAGCAGTTTATTCCAGGGATCTAGCTCCTATAATTCACCCCTCCACTTT.

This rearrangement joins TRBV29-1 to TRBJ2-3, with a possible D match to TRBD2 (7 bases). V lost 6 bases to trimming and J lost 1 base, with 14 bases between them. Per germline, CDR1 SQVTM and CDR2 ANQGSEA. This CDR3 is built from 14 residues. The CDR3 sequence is CSVGGAFRTDTQYF. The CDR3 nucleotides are TGCAGCGTGGGGGGGGCCTTCCGCACAGATACGCAGTATTTT.

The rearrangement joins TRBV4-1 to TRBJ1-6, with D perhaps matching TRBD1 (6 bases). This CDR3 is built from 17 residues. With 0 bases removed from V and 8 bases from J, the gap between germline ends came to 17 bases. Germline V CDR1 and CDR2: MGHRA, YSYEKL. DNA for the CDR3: TGCGCCAGCAGCCAAGATATAAGAGCAGGGGAATATTCACCCCTCCACTTT. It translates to CASSQDIRAGEYSPLHF.

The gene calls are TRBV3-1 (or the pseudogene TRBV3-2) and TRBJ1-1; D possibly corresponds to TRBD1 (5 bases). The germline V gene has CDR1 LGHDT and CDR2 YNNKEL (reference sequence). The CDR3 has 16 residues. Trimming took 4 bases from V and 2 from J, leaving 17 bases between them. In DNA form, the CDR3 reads TGTGCCAGCAGCCGCAGAGGTCCAGGGACTAACACTGAAGCTTTCTTT. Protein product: CASSRRGPGTNTEAFF.

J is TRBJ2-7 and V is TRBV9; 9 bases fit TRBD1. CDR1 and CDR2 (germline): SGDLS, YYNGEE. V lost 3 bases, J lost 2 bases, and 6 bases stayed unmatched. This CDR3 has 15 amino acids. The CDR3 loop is CASSAYRGLAYEQYF. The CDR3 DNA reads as TGTGCCAGCAGCGCCTACAGGGGGCTCGCCTACGAGCAGTACTTC.

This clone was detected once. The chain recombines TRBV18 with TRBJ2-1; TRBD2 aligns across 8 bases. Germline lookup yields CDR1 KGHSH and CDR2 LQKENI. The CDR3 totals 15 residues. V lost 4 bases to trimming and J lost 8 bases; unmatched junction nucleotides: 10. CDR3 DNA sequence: TGTGCCAGCTCACTCCTCCGGGAGGGCCTCTATGAGCAGTTCTTC. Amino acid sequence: CASSLLREGLYEQFF. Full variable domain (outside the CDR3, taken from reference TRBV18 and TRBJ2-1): NAGVMQNPRHLVRRRGQEARLRCSPMKGHSHVYWYRQLPEEGLKFMVYLQKENIIDESGMPKERFSAEFPKEGPSILRIQQVVRGDSAAYFCASSLLREGLYEQFFGPGTRLTVL.

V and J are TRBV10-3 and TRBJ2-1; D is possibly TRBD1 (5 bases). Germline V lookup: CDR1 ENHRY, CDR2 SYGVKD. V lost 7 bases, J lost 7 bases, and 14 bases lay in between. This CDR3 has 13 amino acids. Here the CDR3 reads CAITGHPSNEQFF. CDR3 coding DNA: TGTGCCATCACAGGACATCCTTCTAATGAGCAGTTCTTC.

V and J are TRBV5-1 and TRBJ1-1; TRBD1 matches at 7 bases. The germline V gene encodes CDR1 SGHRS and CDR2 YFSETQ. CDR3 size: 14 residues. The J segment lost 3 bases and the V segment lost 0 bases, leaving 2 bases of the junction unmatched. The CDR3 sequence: CASSLEGADTEAFF. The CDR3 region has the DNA TGCGCCAGCAGCTTGGAGGGGGCAGACACTGAAGCTTTCTTT.

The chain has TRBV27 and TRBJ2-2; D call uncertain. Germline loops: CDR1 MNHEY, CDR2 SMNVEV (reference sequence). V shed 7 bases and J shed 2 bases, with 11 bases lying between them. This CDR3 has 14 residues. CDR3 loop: CASTLSLNTGELFF. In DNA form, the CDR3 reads TGTGCCAGCACCCTATCCCTAAACACCGGGGAGCTGTTTTTT.

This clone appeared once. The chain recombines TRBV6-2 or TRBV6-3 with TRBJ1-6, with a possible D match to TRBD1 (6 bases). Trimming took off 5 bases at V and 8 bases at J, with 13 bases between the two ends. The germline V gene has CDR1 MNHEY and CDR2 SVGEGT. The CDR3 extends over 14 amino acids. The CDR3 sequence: CASSTGSFYSPLHF. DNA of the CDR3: TGTGCCAGCAGTACAGGGAGTTTTTATTCACCCCTCCACTTT.

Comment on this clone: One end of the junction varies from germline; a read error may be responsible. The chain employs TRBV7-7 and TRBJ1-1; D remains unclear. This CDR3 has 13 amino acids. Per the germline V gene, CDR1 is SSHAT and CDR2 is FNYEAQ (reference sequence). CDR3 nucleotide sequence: TGTGCTAGCAGCTTAGCTCCAGAAACTGAAGCTTTCTTT. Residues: CASSLAPETEAFF.

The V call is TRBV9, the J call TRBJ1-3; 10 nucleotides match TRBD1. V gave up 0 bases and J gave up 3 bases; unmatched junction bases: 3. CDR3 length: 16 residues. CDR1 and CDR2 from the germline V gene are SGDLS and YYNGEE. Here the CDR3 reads CASSVGGTGVGNTIYF. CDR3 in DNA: TGTGCCAGCAGCGTAGGTGGGACAGGGGTTGGAAACACCATATATTTT.

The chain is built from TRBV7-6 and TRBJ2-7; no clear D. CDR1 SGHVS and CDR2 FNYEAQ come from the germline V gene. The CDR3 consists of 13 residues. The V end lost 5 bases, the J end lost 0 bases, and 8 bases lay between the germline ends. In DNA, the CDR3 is TGTGCCAGCAGCCCGGGTCTCTCCTACGAGCAGTACTTC. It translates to CASSPGLSYEQYF.

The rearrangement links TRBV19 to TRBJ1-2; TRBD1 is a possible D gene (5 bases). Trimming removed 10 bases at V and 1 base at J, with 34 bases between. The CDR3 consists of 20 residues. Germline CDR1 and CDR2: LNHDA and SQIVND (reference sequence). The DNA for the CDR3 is TGTGCCACCATTGGGACTAGGCCCCCCCAGGGCCGGACTAATAACTATGGCTACACCTTC. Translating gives CATIGTRPPQGRTNNYGYTF.

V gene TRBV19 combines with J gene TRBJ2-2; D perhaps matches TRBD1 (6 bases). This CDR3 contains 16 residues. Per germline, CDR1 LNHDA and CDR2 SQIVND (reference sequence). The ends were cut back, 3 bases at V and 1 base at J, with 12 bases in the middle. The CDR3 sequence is CASSIQSQGNTGELFF. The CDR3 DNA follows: TGTGCCAGTAGTATTCAGTCACAGGGGAACACCGGGGAGCTGTTTTTT.

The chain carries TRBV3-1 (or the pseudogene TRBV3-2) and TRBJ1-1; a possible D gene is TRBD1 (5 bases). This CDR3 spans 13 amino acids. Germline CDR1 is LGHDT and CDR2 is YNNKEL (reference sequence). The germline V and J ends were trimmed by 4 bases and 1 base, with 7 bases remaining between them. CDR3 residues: CASSRQGNTEAFF. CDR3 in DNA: TGTGCCAGCAGCCGCCAGGGGAACACTGAAGCTTTCTTT.